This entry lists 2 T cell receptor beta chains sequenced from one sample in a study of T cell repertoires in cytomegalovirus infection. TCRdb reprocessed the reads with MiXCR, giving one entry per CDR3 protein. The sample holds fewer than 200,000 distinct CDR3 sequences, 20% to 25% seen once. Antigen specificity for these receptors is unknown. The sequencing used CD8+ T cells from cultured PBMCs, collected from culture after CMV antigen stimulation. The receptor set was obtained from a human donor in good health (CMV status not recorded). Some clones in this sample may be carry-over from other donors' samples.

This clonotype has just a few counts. The CDR3 sequence is CASSFPLGEEYGYTF. Here the CDR3 DNA reads TGTGCCAGCAGTTTTCCTCTGGGGGAGGAATATGGCTACACCTTC. V usage is TRBV12-3 or TRBV12-4 and J usage is TRBJ1-2; maybe TRBD1 (5 bases). V lost 3 bases to trimming and J lost 5 bases, with 16 bases between them. The CDR3 loop spans 15 amino acids.

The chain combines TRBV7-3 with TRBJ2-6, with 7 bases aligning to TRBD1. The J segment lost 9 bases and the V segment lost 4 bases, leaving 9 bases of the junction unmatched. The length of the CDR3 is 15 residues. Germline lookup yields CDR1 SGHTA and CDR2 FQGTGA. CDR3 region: CASSSPGTEYNVLTF. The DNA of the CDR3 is TGTGCCAGCAGCTCCCCCGGGACAGAGTACAACGTCCTGACTTTC.